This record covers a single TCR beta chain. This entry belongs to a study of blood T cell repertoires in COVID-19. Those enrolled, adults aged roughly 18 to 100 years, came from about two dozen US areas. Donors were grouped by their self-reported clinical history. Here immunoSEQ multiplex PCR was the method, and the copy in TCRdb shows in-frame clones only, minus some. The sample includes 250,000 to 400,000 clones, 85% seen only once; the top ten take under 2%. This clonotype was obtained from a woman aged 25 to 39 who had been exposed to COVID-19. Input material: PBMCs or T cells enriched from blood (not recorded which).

The CDR3 nucleotides read TGTGCCAGCAGTGAAATTGGGACTAGCGGGAAGAATGAGCAGTTCTTC. It specifies CASSEIGTSGKNEQFF. This sequence joins TRBV25-1 and TRBJ2-1; 13 bases fit TRBD2. The CDR3 extends over 16 amino acids. Trimming removed 2 bases from V and 7 bases from J; junction bases left unmatched: 5. CDR1 is MGHDK and CDR2 is SYGVNS in the germline V gene.